These 17 T cell receptor beta chains were all obtained from the same sample, sequenced in a study of cytomegalovirus exposure and HLA in healthy donors. The repertoire was sequenced with immunoSEQ multiplex PCR; TCRdb's copy has only in-frame clones and lacks some. The repertoire holds roughly 60,000 clones, with about 91% as singletons. Sequences were obtained from PBMCs. Source of these receptors: a woman aged 18-35 years in good health and CMV-seronegative.

The chain has TRBV6-5 and TRBJ1-4, with D possibly matching TRBD1 (5 bases). CDR1 is MNHEY and CDR2 is SVGAGI in the germline V gene. With 6 bases removed from V and 8 bases from J, the gap between germline ends came to 13 bases. CDR3 length: 13 residues. CDR3 nucleotide sequence: TGTGCCAGCAGCGGTCAGGGTAAAGAAAAACTGTTTTTT. Amino acids: CASSGQGKEKLFF.

This sequence joins TRBV7-2 and TRBJ2-7; 7 nucleotides align to TRBD2. The junction had 5 bases not matched to a gene; V was cut back by 1 base and J by 2 bases. The germline gives CDR1 SGHTA, CDR2 FQGNSA. This CDR3 has 15 residues. CDR3 sequence reads: CASSLEASGPYEQYF. The CDR3 nucleotides are TGTGCCAGCAGCTTAGAGGCTAGCGGCCCCTACGAGCAGTACTTC.

This chain uses TRBV27 with TRBJ2-3; TRBD2 aligns across 7 bases. This CDR3 spans 15 amino acids. Germline CDR1 is MNHEY and CDR2 is SMNVEV (reference sequence). V was clipped by 5 bases and J by 1 base; unmatched bases: 6. In nucleotides, the CDR3 is TGTGCCAGCAGTCCTATGGGGGGGGGCACAGATACGCAGTATTTT. It yields the protein CASSPMGGGTDTQYF.

This rearrangement joins TRBV27 to TRBJ1-2, with 8 bases fitting TRBD1. V gave up 5 bases and J gave up 7 bases; unmatched junction bases: 9. The germline V gene has CDR1 MNHEY and CDR2 SMNVEV (reference sequence). The CDR3 has 14 residues. The CDR3 reads CASSRTGTLGGYTF. In nucleotides, the CDR3 is TGTGCCAGCAGTCGGACAGGGACATTAGGTGGCTACACCTTC.

The genes are TRBV6-5 and TRBJ2-5, with D possibly being TRBD2 (7 bases). CDR3 length equals 15 residues. The germline V gene encodes CDR1 MNHEY and CDR2 SVGAGI. Trimming shortened V by 2 bases and J by 2 bases, and 12 bases separated the two germline ends. The CDR3 sequence: CASSYGGAVQETQYF. The CDR3, as DNA: TGTGCCAGCAGTTACGGGGGGGCGGTTCAAGAGACCCAGTACTTC.

This rearrangement joins TRBV9 to TRBJ2-1, with D perhaps matching TRBD1 (6 bases). Per germline, CDR1 SGDLS and CDR2 YYNGEE. The CDR3 totals 15 residues. V lost 2 bases and J lost 0, with 9 bases in between. The CDR3 DNA is TGTGCCAGCAGCGTCGGACAGAGCTCCTACAATGAGCAGTTCTTC. It encodes CASSVGQSSYNEQFF.

In nucleotides, the CDR3 is TGTGCCAGCAGCTTAATCGGAGCGGGGGAAGACAATGAGCAGTTCTTC. Encoded protein: CASSLIGAGEDNEQFF. The genes are TRBV7-3 and TRBJ2-1; 8 bases match TRBD2. Germline V gene sequence: CDR1 SGHTA, CDR2 FQGTGA. The CDR3 extends over 16 amino acids. J was trimmed by 5 bases and V by 1 base; bases with no gene match: 7.

The chain joins TRBV13 to TRBJ2-7; a weak D match, TRBD2 (5 bases). The V gene lost 4 bases and the J gene lost 7 bases, with 17 bases spanning the gap. CDR3 length equals 14 residues. Germline loops: CDR1 PRHDT, CDR2 FYEKMQ (reference sequence). The CDR3 region has the DNA TGTGCCAGCAGCTCACCCGAGGAGCGCGGGGAGCAGTACTTC. It is translated as CASSSPEERGEQYF.

This clone was detected a few times. This chain uses TRBV6-5 with TRBJ1-1, with TRBD1 as a possible D gene (5 bases). Trimming shortened V by 11 bases and J by 6 bases, and 13 bases separated the two germline ends. Germline V gene data show CDR1 as MNHEY and CDR2 as SVGAGI. CDR3 length: 11 residues. The CDR3 DNA sequence: TGTGCCGCCCGGGGAGGGGCTGAAGCTTTCTTT. Translating gives CAARGGAEAFF.

The CDR3 protein is CASSPLQDSVYGYTF. The CDR3 DNA is TGTGCCAGCAGCCCCCTCCAGGATTCGGTCTATGGCTACACCTTC. The rearrangement uses TRBV13 and TRBJ1-2; no clear D gene. The V and J ends lost 5 bases and 4 bases respectively, with 17 bases between them. The CDR3 covers 15 residues. Germline lookup yields CDR1 PRHDT and CDR2 FYEKMQ (reference sequence).

V gene TRBV19 combines with J gene TRBJ2-1, with 7 positions matching TRBD2. Germline CDR1 and CDR2: LNHDA and SQIVND (reference sequence). With V trimmed by 7 bases and J by 3 bases, 6 bases remained unmatched. CDR3 size: 14 residues. CDR3 sequence: CASTLGEGYNEQFF. The CDR3, as DNA: TGTGCCAGTACGTTGGGGGAGGGCTACAATGAGCAGTTCTTC.

The chain combines TRBV6-1 with TRBJ1-2; TRBD1 matches 9 bases. V dropped 3 bases and J dropped 6; count of bases not matched to a gene: 11. Germline CDR1 is MNHNS and CDR2 is SASEGT. This CDR3 is built from 16 residues. The CDR3 sequence is CASSDPRTGEVDGYTF. Here the CDR3 DNA reads TGTGCCAGCAGTGACCCGCGGACAGGGGAGGTGGATGGCTACACCTTC.

The gene calls are TRBV11-2 and TRBJ1-1; TRBD1 aligns across 9 bases. This CDR3 region has 14 residues. The germline CDR1 and CDR2 sequences are SGHAT and FQNNGV. V lost 5 bases, J lost 5 bases, and 6 bases stayed unmatched. Here the CDR3 reads CASSTRTGETEAFF. The CDR3 region has the DNA TGTGCCAGCAGCACGCGGACAGGGGAGACTGAAGCTTTCTTT.

The table lists this clone with a few counts. The V gene is TRBV4-3, the J gene TRBJ2-3; 11 bases agree with TRBD1. CDR1 and CDR2 from the germline V gene are LGHNA and YSLEER. This CDR3 is 16 amino acids long. V lost 0 bases to trimming and J lost 4 bases; unmatched junction nucleotides: 3. CDR3 sequence: CASSQDMGQGADTQYF. CDR3 nucleotides: TGCGCCAGCAGCCAAGATATGGGACAGGGGGCAGATACGCAGTATTTT.

V usage is TRBV7-2 and J usage is TRBJ1-1, with D perhaps TRBD1 (5 bases). Germline CDR1 and CDR2: SGHTA and FQGNSA. The CDR3 contains 15 residues. V was clipped by 1 base and J by 4 bases, with 13 bases between them. The CDR3 loop is CASSLVSGTSTEAFF. The CDR3 DNA reads as TGTGCCAGCAGCTTAGTATCTGGGACTTCCACTGAAGCTTTCTTT.

The chain recombines TRBV19 with TRBJ1-2, with D tentatively TRBD1 (6 bases). The CDR3 runs 14 residues. V lost 7 bases, J lost 1 base, and 13 bases lay in between. The germline V gene encodes CDR1 LNHDA and CDR2 SQIVND (reference sequence). Here the CDR3 reads CASMSGTSNYGYTF. In DNA form, the CDR3 reads TGTGCCAGTATGAGCGGGACAAGTAACTATGGCTACACCTTC.

This clone was observed a handful of times. The rearrangement joins TRBV6-6 to TRBJ2-5; tentatively, D is TRBD2 (5 bases). This CDR3 is built from 12 residues. Trimming took off 8 bases at V and 1 base at J, with 8 bases between the two ends. Germline V gives CDR1 MNHNY, CDR2 SVGAGI (reference sequence). In nucleotides, the CDR3 is TGTGCCAGCGGACTCCTCCAAGAGACCCAGTACTTC. Its protein is CASGLLQETQYF.